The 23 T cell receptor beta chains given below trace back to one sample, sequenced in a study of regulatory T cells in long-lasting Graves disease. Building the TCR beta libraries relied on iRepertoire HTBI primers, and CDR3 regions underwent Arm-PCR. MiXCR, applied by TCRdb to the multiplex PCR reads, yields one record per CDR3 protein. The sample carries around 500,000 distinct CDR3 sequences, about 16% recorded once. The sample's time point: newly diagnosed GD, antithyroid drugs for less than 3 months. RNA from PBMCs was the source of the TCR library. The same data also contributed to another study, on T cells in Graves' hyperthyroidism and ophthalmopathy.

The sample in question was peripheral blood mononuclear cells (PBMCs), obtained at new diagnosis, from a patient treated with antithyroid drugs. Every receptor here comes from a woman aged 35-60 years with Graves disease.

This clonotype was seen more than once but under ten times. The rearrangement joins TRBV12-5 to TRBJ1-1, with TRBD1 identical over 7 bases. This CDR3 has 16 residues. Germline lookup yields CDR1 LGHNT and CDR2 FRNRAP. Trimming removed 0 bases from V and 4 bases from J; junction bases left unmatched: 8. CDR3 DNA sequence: TGTGCTAGTGGTTTGGTACAAGGGACAGTGAGCACTGAAGCTTTCTTT. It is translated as CASGLVQGTVSTEAFF.

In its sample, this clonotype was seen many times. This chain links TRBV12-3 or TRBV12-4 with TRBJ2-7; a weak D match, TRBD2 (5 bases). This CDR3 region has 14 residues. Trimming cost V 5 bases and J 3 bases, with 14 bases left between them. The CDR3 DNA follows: TGTGCCAGCAGTCTTTCGGGCGAGGGCTACGAGCAGTACTTC. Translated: CASSLSGEGYEQYF.

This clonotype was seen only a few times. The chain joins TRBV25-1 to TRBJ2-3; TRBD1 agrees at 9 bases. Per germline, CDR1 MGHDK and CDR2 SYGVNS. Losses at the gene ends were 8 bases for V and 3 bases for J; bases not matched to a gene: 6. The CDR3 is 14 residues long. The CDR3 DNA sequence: TGTGCCAGCCGACGGGACAGGGCGACAGATACGCAGTATTTT. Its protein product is CASRRDRATDTQYF.

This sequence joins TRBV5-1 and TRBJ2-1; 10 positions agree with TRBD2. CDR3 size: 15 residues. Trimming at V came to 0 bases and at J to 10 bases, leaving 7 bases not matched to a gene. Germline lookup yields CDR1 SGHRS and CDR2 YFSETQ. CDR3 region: CASSLESGGAGEQFF. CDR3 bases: TGCGCCAGCAGCTTGGAGAGCGGGGGGGCCGGGGAGCAGTTCTTC.

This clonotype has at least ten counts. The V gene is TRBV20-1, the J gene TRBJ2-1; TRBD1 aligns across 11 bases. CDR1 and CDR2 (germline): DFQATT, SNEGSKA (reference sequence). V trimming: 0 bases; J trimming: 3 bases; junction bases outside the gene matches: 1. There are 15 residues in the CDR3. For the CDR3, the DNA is TGCAGTGCTAGAGACGGGACAGGGGGCTACAATGAGCAGTTCTTC. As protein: CSARDGTGGYNEQFF.

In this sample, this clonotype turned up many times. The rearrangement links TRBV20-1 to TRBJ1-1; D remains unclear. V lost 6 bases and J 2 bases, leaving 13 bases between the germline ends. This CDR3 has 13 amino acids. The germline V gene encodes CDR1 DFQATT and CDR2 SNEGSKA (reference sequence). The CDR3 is CSAYSRDNTEAFF. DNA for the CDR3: TGCAGTGCGTATTCGAGGGATAACACTGAAGCTTTCTTT.

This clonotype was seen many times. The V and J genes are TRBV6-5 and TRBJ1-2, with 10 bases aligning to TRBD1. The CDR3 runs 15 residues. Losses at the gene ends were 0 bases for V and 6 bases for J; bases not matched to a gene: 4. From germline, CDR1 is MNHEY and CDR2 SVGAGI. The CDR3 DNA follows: TGTGCCAGCAGTTACTCGTTGGACAGGGGGAATGGCTACACCTTC. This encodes CASSYSLDRGNGYTF.

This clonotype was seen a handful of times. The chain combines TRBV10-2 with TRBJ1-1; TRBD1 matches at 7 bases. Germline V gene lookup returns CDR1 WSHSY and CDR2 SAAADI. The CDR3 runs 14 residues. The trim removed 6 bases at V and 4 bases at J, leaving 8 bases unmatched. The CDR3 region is CASRRQGLSTEAFF. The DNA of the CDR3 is TGCGCCAGCAGGAGACAGGGTCTTAGCACTGAAGCTTTCTTT.

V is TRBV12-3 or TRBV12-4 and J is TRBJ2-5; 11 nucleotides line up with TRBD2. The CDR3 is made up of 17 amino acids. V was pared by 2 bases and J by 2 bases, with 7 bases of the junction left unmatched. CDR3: CASSLQASGGFQETQYF. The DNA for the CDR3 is TGTGCCAGCAGTTTACAGGCTAGCGGGGGGTTTCAAGAGACCCAGTACTTC.

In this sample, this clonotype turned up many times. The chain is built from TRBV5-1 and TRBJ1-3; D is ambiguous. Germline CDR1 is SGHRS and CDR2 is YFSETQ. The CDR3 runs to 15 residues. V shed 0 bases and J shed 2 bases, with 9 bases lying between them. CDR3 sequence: CASSLGATPGNTIYF. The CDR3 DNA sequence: TGCGCCAGCAGCTTGGGAGCCACCCCTGGAAACACCATATATTTT. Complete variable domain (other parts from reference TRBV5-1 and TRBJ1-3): KAGVTQTPRYLIKTRGQQVTLSCSPISGHRSVSWYQQTPGQGLQFLFEYFSETQRNKGNFPGRFSGRQFSNSRSEMNVSTLELGDSALYLCASSLGATPGNTIYFGEGSWLTVV.

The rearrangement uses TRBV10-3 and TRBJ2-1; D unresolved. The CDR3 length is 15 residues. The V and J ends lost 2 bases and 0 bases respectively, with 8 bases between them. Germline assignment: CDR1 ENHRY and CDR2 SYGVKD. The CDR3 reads CAISEVASSYNEQFF. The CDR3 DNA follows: TGTGCCATCAGTGAGGTTGCTAGCTCCTACAATGAGCAGTTCTTC.

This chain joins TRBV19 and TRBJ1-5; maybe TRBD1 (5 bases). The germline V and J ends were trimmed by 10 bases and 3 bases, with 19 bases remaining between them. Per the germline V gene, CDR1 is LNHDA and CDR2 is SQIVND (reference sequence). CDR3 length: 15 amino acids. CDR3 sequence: CATSLGGNNNQPQHF. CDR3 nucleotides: TGTGCCACTAGCCTGGGGGGAAATAACAATCAGCCCCAGCATTTT.

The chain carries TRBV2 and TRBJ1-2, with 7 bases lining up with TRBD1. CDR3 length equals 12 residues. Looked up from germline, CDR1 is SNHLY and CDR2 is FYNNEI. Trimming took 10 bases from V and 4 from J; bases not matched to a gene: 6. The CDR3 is CANSGGAYGYTF. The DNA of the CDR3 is TGTGCCAACTCAGGGGGGGCCTATGGCTACACCTTC.

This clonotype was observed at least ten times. The CDR3 region has the DNA TGCAGTGCTCACACTGCGACAGTACTCTGGTGTGACCTAGCCAAAAACATTCAGTACTTC. The encoded protein is CSAHTATVLWCDLAKNIQYF. The chain employs TRBV20-1 and TRBJ2-4; a possible D gene is TRBD1 (5 bases). The CDR3 is 20 amino acids. Trimming cost V 5 bases and J 0 bases, with 29 bases left between them. In germline, CDR1 is DFQATT, CDR2 SNEGSKA (reference sequence).

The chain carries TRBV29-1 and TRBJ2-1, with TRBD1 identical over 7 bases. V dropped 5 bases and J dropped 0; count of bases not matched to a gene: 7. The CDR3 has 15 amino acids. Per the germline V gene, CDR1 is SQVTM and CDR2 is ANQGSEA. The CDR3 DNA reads TGCAGCGTTAAGAAATGGACAGGCTCCTACAATGAGCAGTTCTTC. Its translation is CSVKKWTGSYNEQFF.

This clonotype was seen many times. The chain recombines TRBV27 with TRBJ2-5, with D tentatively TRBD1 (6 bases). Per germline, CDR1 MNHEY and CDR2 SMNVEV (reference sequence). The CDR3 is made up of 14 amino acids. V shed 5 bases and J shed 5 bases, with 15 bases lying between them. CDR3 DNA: TGTGCCAGCAGTCCAACAGGGTTTAGCGAGACCCAGTACTTC. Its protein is CASSPTGFSETQYF.

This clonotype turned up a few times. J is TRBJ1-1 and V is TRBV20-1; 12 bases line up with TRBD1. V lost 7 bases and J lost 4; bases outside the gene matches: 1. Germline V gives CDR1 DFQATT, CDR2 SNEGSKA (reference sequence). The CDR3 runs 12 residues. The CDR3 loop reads CSGGQGATEAFF. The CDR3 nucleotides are TGCAGTGGGGGACAGGGGGCCACTGAAGCTTTCTTT.

Written as DNA, the CDR3 is TGTGCCAGCAGACAGGGGGCTGAAGCTTTCTTT. This encodes CASRQGAEAFF. V gene TRBV12-3 or TRBV12-4 combines with J gene TRBJ1-1; TRBD1 agrees at 8 bases. The ends lost 6 bases at V and 6 bases at J; junction bases unmatched: 0. This CDR3 has 11 residues.

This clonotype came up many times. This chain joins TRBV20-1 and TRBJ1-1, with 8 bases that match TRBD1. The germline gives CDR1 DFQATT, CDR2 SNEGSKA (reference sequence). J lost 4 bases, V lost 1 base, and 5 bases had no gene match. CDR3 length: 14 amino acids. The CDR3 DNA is TGCAGTGCTAGAGGGACAGGGCCCAGCACTGAAGCTTTCTTT. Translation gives CSARGTGPSTEAFF.

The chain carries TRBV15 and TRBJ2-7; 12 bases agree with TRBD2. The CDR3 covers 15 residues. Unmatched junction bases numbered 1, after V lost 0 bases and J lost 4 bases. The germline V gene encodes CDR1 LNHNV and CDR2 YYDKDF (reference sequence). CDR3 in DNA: TGTGCCACCAGCAGAGAACTAGCGGGGGGTTACGAGCAGTACTTC. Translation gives CATSRELAGGYEQYF.

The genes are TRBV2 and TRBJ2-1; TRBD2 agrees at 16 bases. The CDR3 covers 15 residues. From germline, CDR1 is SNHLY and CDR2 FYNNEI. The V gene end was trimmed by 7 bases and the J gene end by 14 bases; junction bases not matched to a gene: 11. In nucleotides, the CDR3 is TGTGCCAGCAAGCCCGGGACTAGCGGGGGGGGAAGAAAGTTCTTC. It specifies CASKPGTSGGGRKFF. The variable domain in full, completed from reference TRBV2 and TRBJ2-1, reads EPEVTQTPSHQVTQMGQEVILRCVPISNHLYFYWYRQILGQKVEFLVSFYNNEISEKSEIFDDQFSVERPDGSNFTLKIRSTKLEDSAMYFCASKPGTSGGGRKFFGPGTRLTVL.

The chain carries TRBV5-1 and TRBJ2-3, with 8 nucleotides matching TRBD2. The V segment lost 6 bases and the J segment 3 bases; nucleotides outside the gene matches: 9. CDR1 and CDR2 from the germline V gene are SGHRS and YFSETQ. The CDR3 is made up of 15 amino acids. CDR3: CASTGGGLRTDTQYF. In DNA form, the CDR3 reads TGCGCCAGCACCGGCGGGGGGTTGAGAACAGATACGCAGTATTTT.

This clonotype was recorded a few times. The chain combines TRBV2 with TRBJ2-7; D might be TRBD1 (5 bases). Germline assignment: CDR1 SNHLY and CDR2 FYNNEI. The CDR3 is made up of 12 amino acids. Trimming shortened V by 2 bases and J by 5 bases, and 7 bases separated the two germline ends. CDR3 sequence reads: CASSEWGHEQYF. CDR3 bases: TGTGCCAGCAGTGAATGGGGCCACGAGCAGTACTTC.